This TCR beta chain was retrieved from a study of Ad26.COV2.S vaccination and SARS-CoV-2 variants. Background on the study: The trial was COV1001 and the donor's arm was Ad26.COV2.S. Once or twice, 56 days apart, Ad26.COV2.S was delivered intramuscularly. Study-level results: Responses of T cells in total may have been underestimated by the TCR breadth and depth analyses.

Using immunoSEQ multiplex PCR, the repertoire was profiled, and TCRdb retains in-frame clones only, with some absent. This repertoire shows some 250,000 clones, approximately 87% found once; its top ten account for about 10%. Treatment here: roughly 20 received Ad26.COV2.S at low or high dose, single or two shots; a few received placebo; per-sample allocation not given. Samples came from day 63 after the first vaccine or placebo injection. This person who donated was an adult of 18-55 years in Boston. CDR1 is MNHEY, CDR2 SVGEGT, per germline. V lost 6 bases and J 0 bases, leaving 21 bases between the germline ends. This CDR3 comprises 17 residues. This clone was observed a single time. Its matching antigen is unknown.

V is TRBV6-2 or TRBV6-3 and J is TRBJ2-7, with D possibly matching TRBD1 (8 bases). This material consisted of peripheral blood, taken in a trial of Ad26.COV2.S vaccine versus placebo. This receptor was obtained from a person aged 18 to 59 who received the Ad26.COV2.S COVID-19 vaccine or a placebo. The CDR3: CASSRGAGGLTSYEQYF. In DNA form, the CDR3 reads TGTGCCAGCAGCCGGGGGGCAGGGGGCCTTACCTCCTACGAGCAGTACTTC.